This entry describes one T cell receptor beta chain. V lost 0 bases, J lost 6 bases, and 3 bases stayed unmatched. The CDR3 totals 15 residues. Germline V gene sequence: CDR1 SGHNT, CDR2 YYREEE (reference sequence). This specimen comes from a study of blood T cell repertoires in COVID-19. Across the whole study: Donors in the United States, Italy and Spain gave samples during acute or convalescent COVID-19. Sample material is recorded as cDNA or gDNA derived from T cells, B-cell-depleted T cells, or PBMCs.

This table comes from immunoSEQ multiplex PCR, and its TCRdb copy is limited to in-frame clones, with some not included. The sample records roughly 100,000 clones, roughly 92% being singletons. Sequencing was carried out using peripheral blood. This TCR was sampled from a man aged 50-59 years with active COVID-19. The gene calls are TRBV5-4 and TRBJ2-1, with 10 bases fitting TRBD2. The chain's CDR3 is CASSLGLAGVNEQFF. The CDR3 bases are TGTGCCAGCAGCTTGGGTCTAGCGGGAGTCAATGAGCAGTTCTTC.